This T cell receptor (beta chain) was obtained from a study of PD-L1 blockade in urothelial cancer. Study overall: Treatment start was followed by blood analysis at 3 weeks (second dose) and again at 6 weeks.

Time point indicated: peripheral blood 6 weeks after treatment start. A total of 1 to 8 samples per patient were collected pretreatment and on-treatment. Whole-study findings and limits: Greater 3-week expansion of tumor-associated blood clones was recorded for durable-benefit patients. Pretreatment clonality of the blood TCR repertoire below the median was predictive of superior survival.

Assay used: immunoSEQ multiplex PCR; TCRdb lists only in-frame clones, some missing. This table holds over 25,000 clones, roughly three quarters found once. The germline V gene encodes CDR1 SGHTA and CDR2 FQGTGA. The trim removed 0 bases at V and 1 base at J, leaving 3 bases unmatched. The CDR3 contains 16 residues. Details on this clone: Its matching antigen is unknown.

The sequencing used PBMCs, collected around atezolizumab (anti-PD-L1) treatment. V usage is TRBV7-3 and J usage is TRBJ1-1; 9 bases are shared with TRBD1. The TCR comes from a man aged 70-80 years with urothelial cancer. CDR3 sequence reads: CASSLTADRGNTEAFF. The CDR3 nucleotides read TGTGCCAGCAGCTTAACGGCGGACAGGGGGAACACTGAAGCTTTCTTT.